This is a list of T cell receptor beta chains from one sample in a study of cytomegalovirus exposure and HLA in healthy donors. Using immunoSEQ multiplex PCR, the repertoire was profiled, and TCRdb retains in-frame clones only, with some absent. The sample lists about 160,000 clones; about 80% were seen once. Sequenced input: PBMCs. The receptor source for this set is a woman aged 45-65 years in good health and CMV-seropositive. Each CDR3 is given with its conserved first and last residue. A D gene is named only where the DNA matches it firmly. Rows may omit the clone size; those that give it use once, few, many or a size class.

D	J	V	size	DNA	CDR3
.	TRBJ1-6	TRBV13	.	TGTGCCAGCAGCGCCACAGGGAGCGGTAATAATTCACCCCTCCACTTT	CASSATGSGNNSPLHF
.	TRBJ1-5	TRBV4-3	once	TGCGCCAGCAGCCAAGCCCTTAGCAATCAGCCCCAGCATTTT	CASSQALSNQPQHF
.	TRBJ1-4	TRBV29-1	.	TGCAGCGTTGAAGGGTGGAGGAACGAAAAACTGTTTTTT	CSVEGWRNEKLFF
TRBD1	TRBJ1-2	TRBV27	.	TGTGCCAGCAGTTCTCTATACAGGGGGCGCCCCTATGGCTACACCTTC	CASSSLYRGRPYGYTF
.	TRBJ1-1	TRBV19	.	TGTGCCAGTAGTATAGATCGGAACAGAATGAACACTGAAGCTTTCTTT	CASSIDRNRMNTEAFF
TRBD1	TRBJ1-1	TRBV5-4	.	TGTGCCAGCAGCCCAGACAGGGTTGCGAACACTGAAGCTTTCTTT	CASSPDRVANTEAFF
TRBD2	TRBJ2-7	TRBV7-9	.	TGTGCCAGCAGCACACTAGCGGGGGTAGAAAGGTCCTACGAGCAGTACTTC	CASSTLAGVERSYEQYF
.	TRBJ1-5	TRBV7-9	.	TGTGCCAGCAGCTTAGGGTCAGGGGTAACCGGCCAGCCCCAGCATTTT	CASSLGSGVTGQPQHF
.	TRBJ2-5	TRBV5-5	.	TGTGCCAGCAGCTTCGGGGACCAAGAGACCCAGTACTTC	CASSFGDQETQYF
TRBD1	TRBJ1-2	TRBV19	.	TGTGCCAGTAGTTCCATCTTCCGGGACAGGGTTGACTATGGCTACACCTTC	CASSSIFRDRVDYGYTF
.	TRBJ2-5	TRBV28	once	TGTGCCAGCAGTTCCTCGGCGAGAGGGAGCTGGGGAGAGACCCAGTACTTC	CASSSSARGSWGETQYF